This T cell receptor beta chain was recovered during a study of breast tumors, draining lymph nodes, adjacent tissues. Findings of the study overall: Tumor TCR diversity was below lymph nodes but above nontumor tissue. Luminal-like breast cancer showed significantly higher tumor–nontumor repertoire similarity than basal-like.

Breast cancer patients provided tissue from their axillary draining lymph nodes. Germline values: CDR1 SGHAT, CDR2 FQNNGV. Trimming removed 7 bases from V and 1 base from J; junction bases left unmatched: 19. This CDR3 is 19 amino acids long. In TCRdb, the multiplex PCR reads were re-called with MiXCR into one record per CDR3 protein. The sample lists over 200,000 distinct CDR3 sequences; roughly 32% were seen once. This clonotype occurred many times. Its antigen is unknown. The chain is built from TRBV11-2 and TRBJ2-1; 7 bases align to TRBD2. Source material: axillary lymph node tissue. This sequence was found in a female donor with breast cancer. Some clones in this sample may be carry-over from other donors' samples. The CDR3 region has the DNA TGTGCCAGCACCGCGGCCGTTGGGCCATGGGAGGGGTCCTACAATGAGCAGTTCTTC. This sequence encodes CASTAAVGPWEGSYNEQFF.